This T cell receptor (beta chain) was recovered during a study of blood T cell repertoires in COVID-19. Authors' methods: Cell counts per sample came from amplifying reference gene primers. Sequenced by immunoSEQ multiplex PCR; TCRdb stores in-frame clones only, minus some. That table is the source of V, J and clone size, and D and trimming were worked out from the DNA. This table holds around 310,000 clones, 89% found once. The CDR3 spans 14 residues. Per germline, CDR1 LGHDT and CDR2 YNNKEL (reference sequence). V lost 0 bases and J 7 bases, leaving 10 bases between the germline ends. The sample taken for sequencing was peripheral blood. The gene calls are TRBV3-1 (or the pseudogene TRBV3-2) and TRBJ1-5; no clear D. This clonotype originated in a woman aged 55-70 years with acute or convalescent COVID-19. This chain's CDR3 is CASSQDSTGQPQHF. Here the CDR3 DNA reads TGTGCCAGCAGCCAAGATAGTACGGGACAGCCCCAGCATTTT.